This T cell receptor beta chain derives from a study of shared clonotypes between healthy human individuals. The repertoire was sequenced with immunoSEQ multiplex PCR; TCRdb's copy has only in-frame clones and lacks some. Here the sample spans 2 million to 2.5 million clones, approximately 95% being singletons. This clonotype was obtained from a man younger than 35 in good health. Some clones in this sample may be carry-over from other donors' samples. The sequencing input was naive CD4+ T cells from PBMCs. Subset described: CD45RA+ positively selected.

The CDR3 loop is CASSSREATEAFF. As DNA, the CDR3 is TGTGCCAGCAGTTCCAGGGAGGCCACTGAAGCTTTCTTT. The chain recombines TRBV6-1 with TRBJ1-1; D is perhaps TRBD1 (5 bases). The germline V and J ends were trimmed by 5 bases and 4 bases, with 11 bases remaining between them. Per the germline V gene, CDR1 is MNHNS and CDR2 is SASEGT. The CDR3 extends over 13 amino acids.